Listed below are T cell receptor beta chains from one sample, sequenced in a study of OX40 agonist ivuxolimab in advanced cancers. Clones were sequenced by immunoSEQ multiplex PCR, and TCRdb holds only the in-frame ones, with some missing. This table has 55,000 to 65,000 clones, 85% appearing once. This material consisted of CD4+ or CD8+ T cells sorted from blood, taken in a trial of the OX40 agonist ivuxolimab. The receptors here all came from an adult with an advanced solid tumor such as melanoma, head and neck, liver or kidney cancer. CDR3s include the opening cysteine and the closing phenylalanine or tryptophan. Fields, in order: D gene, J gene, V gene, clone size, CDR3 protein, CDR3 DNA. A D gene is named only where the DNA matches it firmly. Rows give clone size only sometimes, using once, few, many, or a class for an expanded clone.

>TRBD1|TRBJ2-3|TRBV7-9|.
CASSSGQGSTDTQYF
TGTGCCAGCAGCTCGGGACAGGGGAGCACAGATACGCAGTATTTT
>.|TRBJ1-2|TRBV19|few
CASSAGTAYGYTF
TGTGCCAGTAGTGCCGGGACCGCCTATGGCTACACCTTC
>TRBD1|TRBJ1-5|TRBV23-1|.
CASSPGDRGCIEPQHF
TGCGCCAGCAGTCCTGGGGACAGGGGCTGTATCGAGCCCCAGCATTTT
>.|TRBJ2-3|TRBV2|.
CASSDGFTDTQYF
TGTGCCAGCAGTGATGGCTTCACAGATACGCAGTATTTT
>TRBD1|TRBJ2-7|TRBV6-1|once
CASSVRQGYEQYF
TGTGCCAGCAGTGTTAGACAGGGTTACGAGCAGTACTTC
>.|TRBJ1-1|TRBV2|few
CASTEWVSTEAFF
TGTGCCAGTACCGAATGGGTGAGCACTGAAGCTTTCTTT
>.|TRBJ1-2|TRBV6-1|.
CASSAGGGRHYGYTF
TGTGCCAGCAGTGCCGGGGGAGGACGTCACTATGGCTACACCTTC
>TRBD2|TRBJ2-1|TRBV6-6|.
CASSYSGGRGYNEQFF
TGTGCCAGCAGTTACTCAGGAGGGAGGGGATACAATGAGCAGTTCTTC
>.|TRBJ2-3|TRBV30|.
CAWTLGGDTQYF
TGTGCCTGGACCCTCGGAGGTGATACGCAGTATTTT
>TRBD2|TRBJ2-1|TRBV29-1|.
CSVETRRELAGIDEQFF
TGCAGCGTGGAAACGCGGAGAGAGCTAGCGGGGATCGATGAGCAGTTCTTC
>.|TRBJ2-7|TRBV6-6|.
CASRRGRVSYEQYF
TGTGCCAGCAGAAGGGGGAGGGTCTCCTACGAGCAGTACTTC
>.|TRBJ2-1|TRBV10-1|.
CASSPGSQPYNEQFF
TGCGCCAGCAGCCCCGGATCACAACCCTACAATGAGCAGTTCTTC
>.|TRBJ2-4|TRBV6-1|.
CASEGIAKNIQYF
TGTGCCAGCGAGGGGATAGCCAAAAACATTCAGTACTTC
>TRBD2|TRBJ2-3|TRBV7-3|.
CASSLTGGPVTDTQYF
TGTGCCAGCAGCTTAACGGGAGGGCCGGTCACAGATACGCAGTATTTT
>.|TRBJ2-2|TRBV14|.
CASSPYRISTGELFF
TGTGCCAGCAGCCCTTACAGGATTTCCACCGGGGAGCTGTTTTTT
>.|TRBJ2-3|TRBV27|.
CASSLERGGGTQYF
TGTGCCAGCAGTTTAGAGCGGGGAGGGGGTACGCAGTATTTT
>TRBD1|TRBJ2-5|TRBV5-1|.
CASSPGQGQETQYF
TGCGCCAGCAGCCCGGGACAGGGACAAGAGACCCAGTACTTC
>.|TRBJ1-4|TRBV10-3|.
CAISESTQRLGEKLFF
TGTGCCATCAGTGAGTCGACACAACGGTTGGGTGAAAAACTGTTTTTT
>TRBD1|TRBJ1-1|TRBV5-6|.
CASSYRGGNTEAFF
TGTGCCAGCAGCTACAGGGGAGGGAACACTGAAGCTTTCTTT
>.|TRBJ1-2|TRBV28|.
CASFVPPDTWEYGYTF
TGTGCCAGCTTCGTTCCCCCGGACACATGGGAGTATGGCTACACCTTC
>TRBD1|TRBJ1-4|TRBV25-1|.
CASSVSPGQGDEKLFF
TGTGCCAGCAGTGTAAGTCCGGGACAGGGGGATGAAAAACTGTTTTTT
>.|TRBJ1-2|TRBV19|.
CASRTKDYGHTF
TGTGCCAGTAGAACGAAAGACTATGGCCACACCTTC
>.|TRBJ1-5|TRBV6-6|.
CASSLDRSSNQPQHF
TGTGCCAGCAGCCTAGACAGGAGTAGCAATCAGCCCCAGCATTTT
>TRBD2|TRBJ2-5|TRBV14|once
CASSQDRLAGGETQYF
TGTGCCAGCAGCCAAGATCGGCTAGCGGGAGGGGAGACCCAGTACTTC
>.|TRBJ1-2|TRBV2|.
CASSDWVGSGYTF
TGTGCCAGCAGTGATTGGGTGGGGAGTGGCTACACCTTC
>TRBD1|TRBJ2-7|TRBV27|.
CASSRDSPSYEQYF
TGTGCCAGCAGTCGGGACAGTCCTTCCTACGAGCAGTACTTC
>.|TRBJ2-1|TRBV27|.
CASSLQTGSYNEQFF
TGTGCCAGCAGCTTACAGACAGGAAGCTACAATGAGCAGTTCTTC
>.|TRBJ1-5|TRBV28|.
CASSFPPFWTDNQPQHF
TGTGCCAGCAGTTTCCCGCCGTTCTGGACAGACAATCAGCCCCAGCATTTT
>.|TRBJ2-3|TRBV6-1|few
CASRDQGGFPDTQYF
TGTGCCAGCAGAGACCAGGGGGGGTTTCCAGATACGCAGTATTTT
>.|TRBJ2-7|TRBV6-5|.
CARPQSGPGYEQYF
TGTGCCAGGCCCCAATCCGGACCAGGCTACGAGCAGTACTTC
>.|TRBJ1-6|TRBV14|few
CASSHSHESSYNSPLHF
TGTGCCAGCAGCCATTCCCATGAGAGCTCCTATAATTCACCCCTCCACTTT
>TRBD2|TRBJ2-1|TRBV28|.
CASSLTSGPGQDEQFF
TGTGCCAGCAGTCTAACTAGCGGCCCCGGCCAGGATGAGCAGTTCTTC
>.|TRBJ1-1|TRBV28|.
CASKFWGAAMNTEAFF
TGTGCCAGCAAGTTTTGGGGGGCCGCAATGAACACTGAAGCTTTCTTT
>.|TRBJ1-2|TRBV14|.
CASSQVGVYYGYTF
TGTGCCAGCAGCCAAGTTGGAGTATACTATGGCTACACCTTC
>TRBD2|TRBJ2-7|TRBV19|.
CASSPGRAYEQYF
TGTGCCAGTAGCCCGGGGAGGGCCTACGAGCAGTACTTC
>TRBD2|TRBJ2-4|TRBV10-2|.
CASQERQRGAKNIQYF
TGCGCCAGTCAAGAACGCCAGCGGGGGGCCAAAAACATTCAGTACTTC
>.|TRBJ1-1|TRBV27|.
CASSTFVGIGGAFF
TGTGCCAGCAGTACCTTCGTAGGGATTGGTGGGGCTTTCTTT
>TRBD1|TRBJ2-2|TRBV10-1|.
CASSEDMAGGVLFF
TGCGCCAGCAGTGAGGATATGGCAGGGGGCGTGTTGTTTTTT
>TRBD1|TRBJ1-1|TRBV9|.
CASNAGQENTEAFF
TGTGCCAGCAACGCGGGACAGGAGAACACTGAAGCTTTCTTT
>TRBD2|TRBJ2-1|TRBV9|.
CASSVVRGGNEQFF
TGTGCCAGCAGCGTAGTAAGGGGAGGGAATGAGCAGTTCTTC
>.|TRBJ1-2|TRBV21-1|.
CASSKDYNGGHAIDGYTF
TGTGCCAGCAGCAAAGATTATAACGGGGGCCATGCCATCGATGGCTACACCTTC
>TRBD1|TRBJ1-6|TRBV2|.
CASSEVRDRVYSPLHF
TGTGCCAGCAGTGAAGTGAGGGACAGGGTTTACTCACCCCTCCACTTT
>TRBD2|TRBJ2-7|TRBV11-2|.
CASSLDLSSGRAEAYEQYF
TGTGCCAGCAGCTTAGATCTGAGTAGCGGGAGGGCCGAAGCTTACGAGCAGTACTTC
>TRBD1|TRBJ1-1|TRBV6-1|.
CASSEVWTGGYTEAFF
TGTGCCAGCAGTGAAGTTTGGACAGGTGGTTACACTGAAGCTTTCTTT
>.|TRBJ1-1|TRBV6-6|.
CASTPLGRFNTEAFF
TGTGCCAGCACCCCACTGGGCAGATTTAACACTGAAGCTTTCTTT
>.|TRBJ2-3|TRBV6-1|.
CASTRLTTDTQYF
TGTGCCAGCACCCGACTGACCACAGATACGCAGTATTTT
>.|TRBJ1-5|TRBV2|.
CASSLRAGRSNQPQHF
TGTGCCAGCAGCTTAAGGGCAGGGCGCAGCAATCAGCCCCAGCATTTT
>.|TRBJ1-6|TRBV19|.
CASSTPGGGNSPLHF
TGTGCCAGTAGTACCCCCGGGGGTGGTAATTCACCCCTCCACTTT
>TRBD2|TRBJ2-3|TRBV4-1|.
CASSLLAGGRVLDTQYF
TGCGCCAGCAGCTTACTAGCGGGGGGCCGGGTTTTAGATACGCAGTATTTT
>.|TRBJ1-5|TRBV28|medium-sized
CASSSSDQFQAQHF
TGTGCCAGCAGTTCCTCGGACCAATTTCAAGCCCAGCATTTT
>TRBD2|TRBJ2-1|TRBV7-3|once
CASSLMVAGDNEQFF
TGTGCCAGCAGCTTAATGGTAGCGGGGGACAATGAGCAGTTCTTC
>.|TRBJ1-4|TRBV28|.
CASRSGGGQDEKLFF
TGTGCCAGCAGAAGCGGAGGGGGACAAGATGAAAAACTGTTTTTT
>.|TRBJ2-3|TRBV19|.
CASSLLRDTQYF
TGTGCCAGTAGTCTACTCAGAGATACGCAGTATTTT